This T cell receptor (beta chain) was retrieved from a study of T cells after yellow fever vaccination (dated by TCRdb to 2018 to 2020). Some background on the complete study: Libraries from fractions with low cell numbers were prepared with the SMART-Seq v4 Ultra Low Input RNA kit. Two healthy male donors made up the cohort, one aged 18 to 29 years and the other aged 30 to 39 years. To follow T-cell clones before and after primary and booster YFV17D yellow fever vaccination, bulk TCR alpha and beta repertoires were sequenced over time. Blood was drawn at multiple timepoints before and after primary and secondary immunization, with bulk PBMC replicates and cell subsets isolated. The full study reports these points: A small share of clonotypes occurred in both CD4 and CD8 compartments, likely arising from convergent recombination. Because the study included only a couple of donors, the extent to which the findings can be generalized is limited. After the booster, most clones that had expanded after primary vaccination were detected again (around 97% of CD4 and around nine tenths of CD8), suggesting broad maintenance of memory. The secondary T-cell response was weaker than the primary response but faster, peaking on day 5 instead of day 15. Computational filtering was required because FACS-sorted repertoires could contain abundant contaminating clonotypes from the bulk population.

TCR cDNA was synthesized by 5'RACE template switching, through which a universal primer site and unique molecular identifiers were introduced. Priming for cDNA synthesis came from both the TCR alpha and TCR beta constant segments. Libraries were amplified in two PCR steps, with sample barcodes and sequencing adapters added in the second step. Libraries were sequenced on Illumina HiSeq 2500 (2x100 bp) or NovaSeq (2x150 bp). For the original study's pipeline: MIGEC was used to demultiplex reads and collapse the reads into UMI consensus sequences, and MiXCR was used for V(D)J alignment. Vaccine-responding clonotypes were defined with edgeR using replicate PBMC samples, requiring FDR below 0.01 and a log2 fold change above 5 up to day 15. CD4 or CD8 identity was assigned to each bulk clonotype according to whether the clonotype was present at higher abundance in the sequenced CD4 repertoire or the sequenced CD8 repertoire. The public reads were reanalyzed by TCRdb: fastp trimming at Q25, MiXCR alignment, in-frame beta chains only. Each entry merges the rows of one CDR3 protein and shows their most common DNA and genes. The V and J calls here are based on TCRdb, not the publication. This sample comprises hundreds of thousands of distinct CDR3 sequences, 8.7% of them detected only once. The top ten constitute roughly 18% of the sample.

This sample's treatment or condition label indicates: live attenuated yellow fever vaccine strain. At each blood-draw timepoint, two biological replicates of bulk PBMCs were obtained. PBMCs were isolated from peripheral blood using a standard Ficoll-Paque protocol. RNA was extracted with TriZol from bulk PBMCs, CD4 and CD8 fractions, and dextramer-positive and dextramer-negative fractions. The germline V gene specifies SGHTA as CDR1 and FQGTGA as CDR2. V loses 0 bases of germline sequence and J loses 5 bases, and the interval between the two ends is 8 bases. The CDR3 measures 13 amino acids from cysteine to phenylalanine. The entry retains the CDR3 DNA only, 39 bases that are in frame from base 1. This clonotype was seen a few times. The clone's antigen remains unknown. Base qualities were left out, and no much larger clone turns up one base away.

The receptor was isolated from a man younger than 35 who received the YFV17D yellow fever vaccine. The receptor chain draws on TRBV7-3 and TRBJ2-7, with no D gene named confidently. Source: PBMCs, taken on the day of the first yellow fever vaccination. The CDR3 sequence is CASSLTNEDEQYF. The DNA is TGTGCCAGCAGCTTAACGAACGAGGACGAGCAGTACTTC.